This T cell receptor beta chain comes out of a study of blood T cell repertoires in COVID-19. In the study overall: The United States, Italy and Spain were the sources of the acute and convalescent COVID-19 samples.

The germline gives CDR1 SGHTA, CDR2 FQGNSA. Trimming cost V 4 bases and J 3 bases, with 13 bases left between them. This CDR3 is 15 amino acids long. TCRdb's copy holds only in-frame clones and misses some; the assay was immunoSEQ multiplex PCR. The sample yields about 220,000 clones, over 70% seen once. Source material: peripheral blood. This clonotype originated in a woman aged 70-85 years with acute or convalescent COVID-19. The rearrangement links TRBV7-2 to TRBJ2-4, with a tentative D call TRBD1 (5 bases). The CDR3 DNA follows: TGTGCCAGCAGCTCCCAGGGTCTAGGCAAAAACATTCAGTACTTC. Protein: CASSSQGLGKNIQYF.